Listed below are T cell receptor beta chains from one sample, sequenced in a study of shared clonotypes between healthy human individuals. Data came from immunoSEQ multiplex PCR; TCRdb stores just in-frame clones and leaves some out. The table includes 2 million to 2.5 million clones, 90% to 96% detected once. Sequencing used naive CD4+ T cells sorted from blood. The receptors stem from a young man in good health. CDR3s include the opening cysteine and the closing phenylalanine or tryptophan. D genes are given only for firm matches. Not all rows give a size; the values are once, few, many and, for expanded clones, a class.

j_call | d_call | v_call | clone_size | cdr3_aa | cdr3_nt
TRBJ2-1 | TRBD1 | TRBV27 | . | CASSQQGDAYNEQFF | TGTGCCAGCAGTCAACAGGGGGACGCCTACAATGAGCAGTTCTTC
TRBJ2-7 | . | TRBV5-1 | once | CASSSLKPYEQYF | TGCGCCAGCAGCTCATTGAAGCCCTACGAGCAGTACTTC
TRBJ2-3 | . | TRBV11-2 | . | CASSQIGGLTDTQYF | TGTGCCAGCAGCCAGATAGGGGGGCTCACAGATACGCAGTATTTT
TRBJ1-4 | TRBD1 | TRBV5-4 | . | CASSRRDRGEKLFF | TGTGCCAGCAGCCGCCGGGACAGGGGTGAAAAACTGTTTTTT
TRBJ2-7 | TRBD1 | TRBV30 | . | CASSSGTGEGNEQYF | TGTGCCTCCTCGTCCGGGACAGGGGAAGGGAACGAGCAGTACTTC
TRBJ1-2 | TRBD1 | TRBV6-6 | . | CASSYVQGNYGYTF | TGTGCCAGCAGTTACGTACAGGGGAACTATGGCTACACCTTC
TRBJ1-3 | . | TRBV19 | . | CASTITPGNTIYF | TGTGCCAGTACCATAACTCCTGGAAACACCATATATTTT
TRBJ2-5 | TRBD1 | TRBV2 | . | CASSRTGPQETQYF | TGTGCCAGCAGCAGGACAGGCCCCCAAGAGACCCAGTACTTC
TRBJ2-1 | . | TRBV5-1 | . | CASSLSGTYNYNEQFF | TGCGCCAGCAGCCTGTCCGGGACATATAACTACAATGAGCAGTTCTTC
TRBJ1-4 | TRBD1 | TRBV6-5 | . | CASSPWGQGDEKLFF | TGTGCCAGCAGTCCCTGGGGACAGGGGGATGAAAAACTGTTTTTT
TRBJ1-3 | . | TRBV5-1 | . | CASSLGTNSGNTIYF | TGCGCCAGCAGCTTGGGGACAAACTCTGGAAACACCATATATTTT
TRBJ2-7 | TRBD2 | TRBV29-1 | . | CSVERTSGEQYF | TGCAGCGTTGAGAGGACTAGCGGCGAGCAGTACTTC
TRBJ2-1 | . | TRBV30 | . | CAWSAHERILYNEQFF | TGTGCCTGGAGTGCCCACGAGAGGATCCTCTACAATGAGCAGTTCTTC
TRBJ2-7 | . | TRBV7-2 | . | CASSHTPHGTTSSYEQYF | TGTGCCAGCAGCCACACGCCCCATGGGACAACCAGCTCCTACGAGCAGTACTTC
TRBJ1-6 | . | TRBV5-5 | . | CASSPPTTGNSPLHF | TGTGCCAGCAGCCCCCCAACCACGGGGAATTCACCCCTCCACTTT
TRBJ2-2 | . | TRBV6-1 | . | CASSEMASPNTGELFF | TGTGCCAGCAGTGAAATGGCTAGCCCGAACACCGGGGAGCTGTTTTTT
TRBJ2-7 | TRBD2 | TRBV14 | . | CASSPVGGRAYEQYF | TGTGCCAGCAGCCCCGTGGGGGGGAGGGCCTACGAGCAGTACTTC
TRBJ1-1 | . | TRBV7-8 | once | CASSLAEGGRTEAFF | TGTGCCAGCAGCTTAGCGGAGGGGGGCCGGACTGAAGCTTTCTTT
TRBJ2-1 | TRBD1 | TRBV2 | once | CASSRTGGVSSYNEQFF | TGTGCCAGCAGCCGGACAGGGGGTGTAAGTTCCTACAATGAGCAGTTCTTC
TRBJ1-3 | . | TRBV4-3 | . | CASSQDRVSGNTIYF | TGCGCCAGCAGCCAAGACAGGGTCTCTGGAAACACCATATATTTT
TRBJ2-7 | TRBD2 | TRBV11-2 | once | CASRTSAGGGEQYF | TGTGCCAGCAGGACTAGCGCCGGCGGGGGTGAGCAGTACTTC
TRBJ2-4 | . | TRBV4-1 | . | CASRKQAGGDIQYF | TGCGCCAGCAGGAAACAGGCTGGGGGAGACATTCAGTACTTC
TRBJ1-1 | TRBD1 | TRBV10-2 | . | CASSEGRGRGMNTEAFF | TGCGCCAGCAGTGAAGGCAGGGGGCGTGGGATGAACACTGAAGCTTTCTTT
TRBJ2-2 | . | TRBV30 | . | CAWRYPGNTGELFF | TGTGCCTGGAGATACCCCGGGAACACCGGGGAGCTGTTTTTT
TRBJ2-6 | . | TRBV10-2 | . | CASSISSGANVLTF | TGCGCCAGCAGTATAAGCTCTGGGGCCAACGTCCTGACTTTC
TRBJ2-5 | . | TRBV20-1 | . | CSAVAGWTQYF | TGCAGTGCTGTGGCGGGCTGGACCCAGTACTTC
TRBJ2-7 | TRBD1 | TRBV7-2 | . | CASSSTAGTGGYEQYF | TGTGCCAGCAGCTCTACCGCCGGGACAGGGGGCTACGAGCAGTACTTC
TRBJ2-5 | . | TRBV7-2 | . | CASSPRGLAVQETQYF | TGTGCCAGCAGCCCCAGGGGGCTAGCGGTACAAGAGACCCAGTACTTC
TRBJ2-7 | . | TRBV30 | . | CAWSVAGKTLYEQYF | TGTGCCTGGAGTGTGGCCGGGAAAACTCTATACGAGCAGTACTTC
TRBJ2-7 | TRBD1 | TRBV7-3 | . | CASSLGTGTYEQYF | TGTGCCAGCAGCTTGGGGACAGGGACCTACGAGCAGTACTTC
TRBJ1-1 | . | TRBV19 | . | CASSGRVEAFF | TGTGCCAGTAGTGGCAGGGTTGAAGCTTTCTTT
TRBJ2-7 | . | TRBV7-2 | . | CASSLLVGTHEQYF | TGTGCCAGCAGCTTACTGGTCGGGACTCACGAGCAGTACTTC
TRBJ2-1 | . | TRBV19 | . | CASSSIGASSYNEQFF | TGTGCCAGTAGTTCGATTGGGGCGAGCTCCTACAATGAGCAGTTCTTC
TRBJ2-7 | . | TRBV6-5 | . | CASIAEAGPEYF | TGTGCCAGCATTGCCGAGGCGGGCCCGGAGTACTTC